The present T cell receptor (beta chain) was sequenced within a study of blood T cell repertoires in COVID-19. Study-level information: Sites in the United States, Italy and Spain provided acute and convalescent COVID-19 samples. Sample material is recorded as cDNA or gDNA derived from T cells, B-cell-depleted T cells, or PBMCs.

The CDR3 extends over 13 amino acids. The germline gives CDR1 MNHEY, CDR2 SVGEGT. V was shortened by 3 bases and J by 9 bases, with 14 bases between the two germline ends. Authors' data handling: From reference gene primer amplification, estimates of nucleated cell counts were derived. This table comes from immunoSEQ multiplex PCR, and its TCRdb copy is limited to in-frame clones, with some not included. Clone size and V and J calls were adopted from that table, with D and trimming inferred from the DNA. The table lists roughly 41,000 clones, 88% of them singletons. The TCR sequence derives from a human donor in a cohort sampled during active COVID-19. The gene calls are TRBV6-2 or TRBV6-3 and TRBJ2-5, with D tentatively TRBD2 (6 bases). Sequencing input: peripheral blood. The CDR3 region has the DNA TGTGCCAGCAGTTATGCGGGAATGGGGGCCCAGTACTTC. Its translation: CASSYAGMGAQYF.